This T cell receptor beta chain was recovered during a study of blood T cell repertoires in COVID-19. Background on the study: Italy, Spain and the United States were the sources of the convalescent and acute COVID-19 samples.

Assay: immunoSEQ multiplex PCR; the TCRdb copy retains only in-frame clones and omits some. The sample contains hundreds of thousands of clones, approximately 87% of which appear only once. This sequence originates from a woman in her fifties or sixties who had recovered from COVID-19. The sample consisted of PBMCs or T cells enriched from blood (not recorded which).

The CDR3 DNA reads TGTGCCAGCAGTGCCCCCACGGGGACAGGGTCGGCTTTCTTT. Translation: CASSAPTGTGSAFF. The J gene is TRBJ1-1, the V gene TRBV25-1; 9 nucleotides line up with TRBD1. The CDR3 is 14 residues long. Looked up from germline, CDR1 is MGHDK and CDR2 is SYGVNS. J lost 11 bases, V lost 4 bases, and 11 bases had no gene match.